This section outlines one TCR beta chain sequence together with its context. The data derive from a study of blood T cell repertoires in COVID-19. Study-level information: Samples representing acute and convalescent COVID-19 were sourced from the United States, Italy and Spain. The cDNA or gDNA used as material had been derived from T cells, B-cell-depleted T cells, or PBMCs.

Authors' data handling: Amplification of reference gene primers provided the estimated nucleated cell counts. Generated by immunoSEQ multiplex PCR, the TCRdb table keeps only in-frame clones and is missing some. V and J calls plus clone size are reproduced from that table; the DNA served to infer D and trimming. The table records about 240,000 clones, around 90% of them present only once. The V and J ends lost 5 bases and 8 bases, in that order; junction bases with no gene match: 10. Germline CDR1 reads SGHDT; CDR2 reads YYEEEE. CDR3 size: 15 residues. Sequencing input: peripheral blood. This sequence joins TRBV5-6 and TRBJ2-4; 10 nucleotides agree with TRBD1. The source of this sequence is a man between 60 and 70 years old who had recovered from COVID-19. CDR3 loop: CASSFIPGQGYIQYF. CDR3 nucleotides: TGTGCCAGCAGTTTTATTCCGGGACAGGGGTACATTCAGTACTTC. Full variable domain (missing parts from reference TRBV5-6 and TRBJ2-4): DAGVTQSPTHLIKTRGQQVTLRCSPKSGHDTVSWYQQALGQGPQFIFQYYEEEERQRGNFPDRFSGHQFPNYSSELNVNALLLGDSALYLCASSFIPGQGYIQYFGAGTRLSVL.